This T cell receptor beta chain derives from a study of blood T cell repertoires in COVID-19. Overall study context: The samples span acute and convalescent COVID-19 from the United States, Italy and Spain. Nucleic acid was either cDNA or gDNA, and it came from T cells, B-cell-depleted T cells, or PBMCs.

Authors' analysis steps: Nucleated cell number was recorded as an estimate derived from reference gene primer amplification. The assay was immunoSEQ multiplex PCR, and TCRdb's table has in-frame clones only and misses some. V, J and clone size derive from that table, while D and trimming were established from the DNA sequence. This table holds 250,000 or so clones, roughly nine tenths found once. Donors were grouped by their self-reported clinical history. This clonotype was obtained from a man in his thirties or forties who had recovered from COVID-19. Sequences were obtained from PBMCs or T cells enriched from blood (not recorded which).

The CDR3 region is CASSRGQNGNTIYF. CDR3 nucleotide sequence: TGTGCCAGCTCACGAGGACAGAATGGAAACACCATATATTTT. The chain recombines TRBV18 with TRBJ1-3; possibly TRBD1 for D (6 bases). The CDR3 contains 14 residues. CDR1 KGHSH and CDR2 LQKENI come from the germline V gene. V shed 4 bases and J shed 3 bases, with 10 bases lying between them.